Following are 29 T cell receptor beta chains from one sample sequenced in a study of shared clonotypes between healthy human individuals. Clones were sequenced by immunoSEQ multiplex PCR, and TCRdb holds only the in-frame ones, with some missing. The data contain 950,000 to 1,300,000 clones, about 75% of them seen just once; the ten biggest clones take up less than 1.5%. Sequencing used memory CD4+ T cells sorted from blood. Subset given: CD45RA-negative fraction. Receptors were obtained from a man between 18 and 29 years old in good health.

V usage is TRBV5-4 and J usage is TRBJ2-7; D is perhaps TRBD2 (6 bases). The V end was cut by 2 bases, the J end by 4 bases, with 13 bases between. This CDR3 region has 14 residues. Germline V gene data show CDR1 as SGHNT and CDR2 as YYREEE (reference sequence). The CDR3 region is CASSFSGVRYEQYF. Here the CDR3 DNA reads TGTGCCAGCAGCTTTAGCGGTGTTAGGTACGAGCAGTACTTC.

This rearrangement joins TRBV2 to TRBJ1-2; the D gene is possibly TRBD1 (5 bases). The CDR3 covers 12 residues. Germline V CDR1 and CDR2: SNHLY, FYNNEI. Trimming took 6 bases from V and 8 from J, leaving 13 bases between them. CDR3 bases: TGTGCCAGCAGACCGGACATATGGGGCTACACCTTC. This codes for CASRPDIWGYTF.

This clone was counted a few times. This chain uses TRBV19 with TRBJ2-1, with 7 nucleotides matching TRBD1. V lost 6 bases to trimming and J lost 5 bases; unmatched junction nucleotides: 10. CDR1 is LNHDA and CDR2 is SQIVND in the germline V gene (reference sequence). There are 15 residues in the CDR3. The CDR3 region is CASRGTVRLNNEQFF. The CDR3 region has the DNA TGTGCCAGTAGGGGGACAGTTCGACTAAACAATGAGCAGTTCTTC.

This clone was seen repeatedly, ten times or more. The rearrangement joins TRBV6-1 to TRBJ2-6, with D perhaps TRBD1 (6 bases). Germline CDR1 is MNHNS and CDR2 is SASEGT. This CDR3 is built from 17 residues. The V gene lost 4 bases and the J gene lost 0 bases, with 13 bases spanning the gap. The CDR3 protein is CASSATGTHSGANVLTF. The DNA for the CDR3 is TGTGCCAGCAGTGCAACCGGGACACACTCTGGGGCCAACGTCCTGACTTTC.

The count of this clone is one. The chain is built from TRBV5-8 and TRBJ2-5, with a weak D call TRBD1 (5 bases). This CDR3 region has 12 residues. Trimming cost V 7 bases and J 4 bases, with 11 bases left between them. In germline, CDR1 is SGHTS, CDR2 YDEGEE. In nucleotides, the CDR3 is TGTGCCAGCCACAGGATCGTAGAGACCCAGTACTTC. Its protein product is CASHRIVETQYF.

The J gene is TRBJ2-1, the V gene TRBV10-3, with D possibly being TRBD1 (6 bases). Trimming stripped 0 bases from V and 2 bases from J, with 11 bases between. CDR1 and CDR2 from the germline V gene are ENHRY and SYGVKD. This CDR3 has 16 amino acids. For the CDR3, the DNA is TGTGCCATCAGTGAGTCGCCAGACAGGCCCTACAATGAGCAGTTCTTC. Encoded protein: CAISESPDRPYNEQFF.

The chain is built from TRBV28 and TRBJ2-7; D remains ambiguous. V was trimmed by 6 bases and J by 3 bases, leaving 12 bases between them. Germline assignment: CDR1 MDHEN and CDR2 SYDVKM. The CDR3 covers 13 residues. CDR3 sequence: CASSPSLGYEQYF. The DNA for the CDR3 is TGTGCCAGCAGCCCATCCCTCGGCTACGAGCAGTACTTC.

The chain combines TRBV6-1 with TRBJ2-3, with 11 bases matching TRBD1. CDR1 is MNHNS, CDR2 SASEGT, per germline. The CDR3 sequence is 14 residues long. V dropped 5 bases and J dropped 8; count of bases not matched to a gene: 6. This chain's CDR3 is CASSRTGGLGTQYF. The CDR3 coding sequence is TGTGCCAGCAGTCGGACAGGGGGCCTAGGTACGCAGTATTTT.

V is TRBV6-1 and J is TRBJ2-5, with TRBD1 matching over 9 bases. The CDR3 consists of 11 residues. The germline gives CDR1 MNHNS, CDR2 SASEGT. Trimming cost V 6 bases and J 9 bases; bases outside gene matches: 2. The CDR3 spells CASSTGGPQYF. The CDR3 DNA reads TGTGCCAGCAGCACAGGGGGCCCCCAGTACTTC.

The chain combines TRBV30 with TRBJ2-7; tentatively, D is TRBD1 or TRBD2 (6 bases each). Trimming cost V 7 bases and J 1 base, with 26 bases left between them. There are 17 residues in the CDR3. CDR1 is GTSNPN, CDR2 SVGIG, per germline (reference sequence). CDR3 nucleotide sequence: TGTGCCTCAGGGGTTGGGACATGGGGCGGGAATTCCTACGAGCAGTACTTC. It translates to CASGVGTWGGNSYEQYF.

A word on this clone: No conserved phenylalanine or tryptophan is present at the end of the CDR3, so a read error is the likely explanation. It is unclear where the CDR3 begins or ends on the DNA, so no DNA is shown, and the CDR3 is as TCRdb lists it. The V gene is TRBV6-1, the J gene TRBJ1-2; TRBD1 was called by the table and not checked on the DNA. The CDR3 spans 10 residues, counting both ends. Germline V CDR1 and CDR2: MNHNS, SASEGT. The CDR3 sequence: CASGPHRTGL.

The gene calls are TRBV1 and TRBJ2-3. TRBV1 is termed a pseudogene. The CDR3 sequence is 15 residues long. CDR3: CTSSWGLRGRDTQYF. DNA of the CDR3: TGCACCAGCAGTTGGGGCCTTAGGGGGAGGGATACGCAGTATTTT.

CDR3 DNA: TGCGCCAGCAGACGGGGGACAGGCGGCAATCAGCCCCAGCATTTT. It translates to CASRRGTGGNQPQHF. V and J are TRBV5-1 and TRBJ1-5, with 8 positions matching TRBD1. CDR3 length equals 15 residues. Trimming at V came to 5 bases and at J to 2 bases, leaving 6 bases not matched to a gene. Germline lookup yields CDR1 SGHRS and CDR2 YFSETQ.

The J gene is TRBJ2-5, the V gene TRBV4-1; the match to TRBD2 covers 13 bases. This CDR3 region has 16 residues. Germline loops: CDR1 MGHRA, CDR2 YSYEKL. The ends lost 0 bases at V and 3 bases at J; junction bases unmatched: 1. CDR3 amino acids: CASSQDGLAGEETQYF. CDR3 bases: TGCGCCAGCAGCCAAGACGGACTAGCGGGAGAAGAGACCCAGTACTTC.

This clone was found a few times. The V gene is TRBV7-4, the J gene TRBJ1-2; TRBD1 matches at 9 bases. V lost 6 bases and J lost 8; bases outside the gene matches: 16. The CDR3 has 16 amino acids. Germline values: CDR1 SGHVT, CDR2 SQSDAQ. The CDR3: CASSLLTGGHLRGYTF. The CDR3 DNA follows: TGTGCCAGCAGTTTATTGACAGGGGGACACCTAAGGGGCTACACCTTC. Variable domain in full (rest from reference TRBV7-4 and TRBJ1-2): GAGVSQSPRYKVAKRGRDVALRCDSISGHVTLYWYRQTLGQGSEVLTYSQSDAQRDKSGRPSGRFSAERPERSVSTLKIQRTEQGDSAVYLCASSLLTGGHLRGYTFGSGTRLTVV.

This clone is a singleton in its sample. The chain has TRBV6-1 and TRBJ1-5; TRBD1 might be the D (6 bases). The CDR3 totals 17 residues. The V and J ends lost 1 base and 0 bases respectively, with 13 bases between them. From germline, CDR1 is MNHNS and CDR2 SASEGT. CDR3 DNA sequence: TGTGCCAGCAGTGAAGGGCAAAAGGGGGGTAGCAATCAGCCCCAGCATTTT. Translating gives CASSEGQKGGSNQPQHF.

The J gene is TRBJ1-1, the V gene TRBV15, with 8 bases identical to TRBD1. Germline CDR1 reads LNHNV; CDR2 reads YYDKDF (reference sequence). CDR3 length equals 13 residues. V lost 5 bases, J lost 4 bases, and 3 bases stayed unmatched. The CDR3 here is CATSGTGGTEAFF. CDR3 nucleotide sequence: TGTGCCACCAGCGGTACAGGGGGCACTGAAGCTTTCTTT.

V usage is TRBV2 and J usage is TRBJ2-3; TRBD2 agrees at 7 bases. The germline CDR1 and CDR2 sequences are SNHLY and FYNNEI. V trimming: 6 bases; J trimming: 0 bases; junction bases outside the gene matches: 6. There are 15 residues in the CDR3. CDR3 protein: CASSLGGTSTDTQYF. CDR3 coding DNA: TGTGCCAGCAGCCTCGGGGGGACTAGCACAGATACGCAGTATTTT.

In its sample, this clone was seen a few times. The genes are TRBV4-2 and TRBJ1-2; tentative D call: TRBD1 (6 bases). This CDR3 is built from 14 residues. Trimming shortened V by 3 bases and J by 0 bases, and 8 bases separated the two germline ends. CDR1 LGHNA and CDR2 YNFKEQ come from the germline V gene. The CDR3 spells CASSQTGSNYGYTF. The CDR3 DNA follows: TGTGCCAGCAGCCAGACAGGTTCTAACTATGGCTACACCTTC.

The V call is TRBV7-2, the J call TRBJ2-4, with 13 bases lining up with TRBD2. The CDR3 contains 16 residues. V shed 1 base and J 13 bases; nucleotides not matched to a gene: 10. Germline CDR1 SGHTA, CDR2 FQGNSA. The CDR3 is CASSLGDRTSGRSQYF. The CDR3 bases are TGTGCCAGCAGCTTAGGGGACCGGACTAGCGGGAGAAGCCAGTACTTC.

Concerning this clone itself: Other DNA sequences in the same sample also yield this CDR3. The rearrangement links TRBV5-1 to TRBJ1-4, with TRBD1 matching over 7 bases. V shed 0 bases, J shed 0 bases, and the junction held 5 bases outside the gene matches. The CDR3 consists of 17 residues. The germline CDR1 and CDR2 sequences are SGHRS and YFSETQ. CDR3 residues: CASSLGAGGATNEKLFF. CDR3 sequence (DNA): TGCGCCAGCAGCTTGGGGGCAGGGGGAGCAACTAATGAAAAACTGTTTTTT.

V is TRBV7-2 and J is TRBJ2-7; 12 bases align to TRBD2. CDR1 and CDR2 (germline): SGHTA, FQGNSA. With 4 bases clipped from V and 4 bases from J, the junction kept 5 bases outside the gene matches. The CDR3 totals 15 residues. The CDR3 region is CASSSLAGGVYEQYF. Here the CDR3 DNA reads TGTGCCAGCAGCTCGCTAGCGGGGGGGGTATACGAGCAGTACTTC.

This clone was observed a handful of times. The genes are TRBV9 and TRBJ1-1, with a tentative D call TRBD1 (5 bases). The CDR3 totals 14 residues. The germline V gene has CDR1 SGDLS and CDR2 YYNGEE. Trimming left V 0 bases short and J 4 bases short, with 10 bases between. CDR3 nucleotide sequence: TGTGCCAGCAGCGTAGATCAGGGAGGCACTGAAGCTTTCTTT. Translated, it gives CASSVDQGGTEAFF. The complete variable domain, with remaining parts taken from reference TRBV9 and TRBJ1-1, reads DSGVTQTPKHLITATGQRVTLRCSPRSGDLSVYWYQQSLDQGLQFLIQYYNGEERAKGNILERFSAQQFPDLHSELNLSSLELGDSALYFCASSVDQGGTEAFFGQGTRLTVV.

The J gene is TRBJ2-7, the V gene TRBV12-5; possibly TRBD2 for D (6 bases). CDR3 size: 13 residues. The germline V gene encodes CDR1 LGHNT and CDR2 FRNRAP. Trimming left V 7 bases short and J 2 bases short, with 12 bases between. The CDR3 DNA reads as TGTGCTAGTGCATTAGCGGAGGCCTACGAGCAGTACTTC. This translates into CASALAEAYEQYF.

This rearrangement joins TRBV4-2 to TRBJ1-4; 9 bases are shared with TRBD1. Per germline, CDR1 LGHNA and CDR2 YNFKEQ. Losses at the gene ends were 4 bases for V and 7 bases for J; bases not matched to a gene: 4. The CDR3 is made up of 14 amino acids. The CDR3 region has the DNA TGTGCCAGCAGCCCTACGACAGGGGGTGAAAAACTGTTTTTT. Its translation is CASSPTTGGEKLFF.

This clone was recorded once. In nucleotides, the CDR3 is TGTGCCAGCAGTAGGGACAGGGAAGGCTATGGCTACACCTTC. Translation: CASSRDREGYGYTF. The V gene is TRBV6-1, the J gene TRBJ1-2, with TRBD1 matching 9 bases. The ends lost 5 bases at V and 4 bases at J; junction bases unmatched: 5. Germline V CDR1 and CDR2: MNHNS, SASEGT. This CDR3 region has 14 residues.

The DNA for the CDR3 is TGTGCCAGCAGCCGGGACAGGGGTGCCGCTGAAGCTTTCTTT. Amino acid sequence: CASSRDRGAAEAFF. V and J are TRBV5-6 and TRBJ1-1, with 10 nucleotides matching TRBD1. Germline V CDR1 and CDR2: SGHDT, YYEEEE. The CDR3 length is 14 residues. V trimming: 4 bases; J trimming: 6 bases; junction bases outside the gene matches: 6.

The chain employs TRBV19 and TRBJ1-5; 7 bases are a match to TRBD1. Germline CDR1 and CDR2: LNHDA and SQIVND (reference sequence). CDR3 length equals 15 residues. V shed 7 bases and J 6 bases; nucleotides not matched to a gene: 12. The DNA of the CDR3 is TGTGCCAGTACCCGCTGGAGGGGGCTAGGTCAGCCCCAGCATTTT. This sequence encodes CASTRWRGLGQPQHF.

This chain links TRBV27 with TRBJ1-2; no definite D call. The germline V gene has CDR1 MNHEY and CDR2 SMNVEV (reference sequence). Trimming pared 2 bases from V and 4 bases from J, leaving 14 bases between. There are 15 residues in the CDR3. This CDR3 reads CASSLRGIHGYGYTF. In nucleotides, the CDR3 is TGTGCCAGCAGTTTAAGAGGGATTCACGGCTATGGCTACACCTTC.